This TCR beta chain was captured by sequencing in a study of cytomegalovirus exposure and HLA in healthy donors. 60 Vbeta and 13 Jbeta primers were used in PCR. Generated by immunoSEQ multiplex PCR, the TCRdb table keeps only in-frame clones and is missing some. This sample has about 260,000 clones, with just over 70% found just once. Germline V gives CDR1 SGHRS, CDR2 YFSETQ. J gave up 3 bases and V 4 bases, and 14 bases lay outside the gene matches. This CDR3 is built from 18 residues. The study sampled nominally healthy donors, though unrecorded immune exposures were likely. The TCR comes from a female donor in good health and CMV-seronegative. V is TRBV5-1 and J is TRBJ1-5; 9 nucleotides line up with TRBD1. The sequenced sample was PBMCs. CDR3 nucleotide sequence: TGCGCCAGCAGCGTCTCCCCCTCGGACAGGGGTTACAATCAGCCCCAGCATTTT. This codes for CASSVSPSDRGYNQPQHF. Supplemented by reference TRBV5-1 and TRBJ1-5, the full variable domain reads KAGVTQTPRYLIKTRGQQVTLSCSPISGHRSVSWYQQTPGQGLQFLFEYFSETQRNKGNFPGRFSGRQFSNSRSEMNVSTLELGDSALYLCASSVSPSDRGYNQPQHFGDGTRLSIL.